A selection of T cell receptor beta chains follows, all from one sample in a study of CD8 T cells in Susac syndrome. TCRdb fed the immunoSEQ multiplex PCR reads into MiXCR, producing one record per CDR3 protein. The sample carries 150,000 to 200,000 distinct CDR3 sequences, approximately 95% recorded once. The specimen sequenced was CD4+ T cells from PBMCs. Source of these receptors: a human donor with multiple sclerosis. CDR3s include the opening cysteine and the closing phenylalanine or tryptophan. Each record gives: V gene, clone size, D gene, J gene, CDR3 protein, CDR3 DNA. The D gene is left open where the match is weak. For some rows the clone size is stated as once, few or many, or as a class when expanded; others skip it.

TRBV7-2	once	NA	TRBJ2-5	CASSLSGYQETQYF	TGTGCCAGCAGCTTATCGGGCTACCAAGAGACCCAGTACTTC
TRBV5-1	once	NA	TRBJ2-7	CASSLEGDEQYF	TGCGCCAGCAGCTTGGAAGGGGACGAGCAGTACTTC
TRBV29-1	NA	TRBD1	TRBJ1-1	CSVMTGQNTEAFF	TGCAGCGTAATGACAGGGCAGAACACTGAAGCTTTCTTT
TRBV24-1	NA	NA	TRBJ1-2	CATSDHGYGYTF	TGTGCCACCAGTGACCACGGTTATGGCTACACCTTC
TRBV20-1	NA	NA	TRBJ2-5	CSARGPGEVETQYF	TGCAGTGCTAGAGGGCCGGGAGAGGTCGAGACCCAGTACTTC
TRBV27	NA	NA	TRBJ2-5	CASSTPWERETQYF	TGTGCCAGCAGTACCCCGTGGGAAAGAGAGACCCAGTACTTC
TRBV7-9	NA	NA	TRBJ1-5	CASGAGNQPQHF	TGTGCCAGCGGCGCTGGCAATCAGCCCCAGCATTTT
TRBV29-1	NA	NA	TRBJ1-1	CGTGNTEAFF	TGCGGCACAGGGAACACTGAAGCTTTCTTT
TRBV9	NA	TRBD2	TRBJ2-3	CASSVFPTSGTDTQYF	TGTGCCAGCAGCGTATTCCCGACTAGCGGCACAGATACGCAGTATTTT
TRBV30	NA	NA	TRBJ1-2	CAGDQGGYTF	TGTGCCGGGGACCAGGGGGGCTACACCTTC
TRBV29-1	NA	NA	TRBJ2-5	CSVDRGSVGETQYF	TGCAGCGTTGATAGGGGCAGCGTAGGGGAGACCCAGTACTTC
TRBV5-4	NA	NA	TRBJ1-2	CASSLKANDYGYTF	TGTGCCAGCAGCTTGAAGGCTAACGACTATGGCTACACCTTC
TRBV20-1	NA	NA	TRBJ1-2	CSASGANYGYTF	TGCAGTGCCAGCGGAGCTAACTATGGCTACACCTTC
TRBV6-5	NA	NA	TRBJ1-1	CASSYSIGGVDTEAFF	TGTGCCAGCAGTTACTCGATCGGGGGGGTAGACACTGAAGCTTTCTTT
TRBV20-1	NA	NA	TRBJ2-3	CSARLNEGRGTDTQYF	TGCAGTGCCAGACTCAACGAGGGGCGCGGCACAGATACGCAGTATTTT
TRBV15	NA	NA	TRBJ1-5	CATSIGAGGNQPQHF	TGTGCCACCAGCATCGGGGCAGGGGGCAATCAGCCCCAGCATTTT
TRBV2	NA	NA	TRBJ1-2	CASSARADGYTF	TGTGCCAGCAGCGCGCGGGCGGATGGCTACACCTTC
TRBV20-1	NA	NA	TRBJ2-7	CSAQFRELDEQYF	TGCAGTGCTCAGTTTCGGGAGTTAGACGAGCAGTACTTC
TRBV28	NA	NA	TRBJ2-5	CASHDPGGETQYF	TGTGCCAGCCACGACCCCGGCGGTGAGACCCAGTACTTC
TRBV30	once	NA	TRBJ2-1	CAWSSGVDSSDEQFF	TGTGCCTGGAGCTCCGGGGTAGACTCCTCCGATGAGCAGTTCTTC
TRBV4-1	NA	NA	TRBJ2-7	CASSQLSLGRTYEQYF	TGCGCCAGCAGCCAGCTCTCTCTGGGTCGGACCTACGAGCAGTACTTC
TRBV20-1	once	TRBD1	TRBJ1-1	CSAETGGFTEAFF	TGCAGTGCTGAAACAGGGGGGTTCACTGAAGCTTTCTTT
TRBV18	NA	NA	TRBJ2-5	CASSPSERKETQYF	TGTGCCAGCTCACCGTCGGAGCGGAAAGAGACCCAGTACTTC
TRBV29-1	NA	NA	TRBJ1-2	CSVGDTVEDYGYTF	TGCAGCGTGGGGGACACCGTGGAGGACTATGGCTACACCTTC
TRBV6-5	NA	NA	TRBJ1-1	CASSSGLNTEAFF	TGTGCCAGCAGTTCGGGACTGAACACTGAAGCTTTCTTT
TRBV18	NA	NA	TRBJ2-3	CASSTGTGDTQYF	TGTGCCAGCTCAACGGGGACCGGGGATACGCAGTATTTT
TRBV30	NA	NA	TRBJ2-1	CAWSALPPLRFF	TGTGCCTGGAGTGCCCTACCGCCGTTGCGGTTCTTC
TRBV23-1	NA	NA	TRBJ1-3	CASTPDSPVPGNTIYF	TGCGCCAGCACCCCGGACAGCCCGGTACCTGGAAACACCATATATTTT
TRBV12-3/TRBV12-4	NA	NA	TRBJ2-5	CASSLGLGPREETQYF	TGTGCCAGCAGTTTGGGTTTGGGCCCTAGGGAAGAGACCCAGTACTTC
TRBV20-1	NA	NA	TRBJ2-5	CSARASLLRSQETQYF	TGCAGTGCTAGGGCCTCCCTTCTAAGATCCCAAGAGACCCAGTACTTC